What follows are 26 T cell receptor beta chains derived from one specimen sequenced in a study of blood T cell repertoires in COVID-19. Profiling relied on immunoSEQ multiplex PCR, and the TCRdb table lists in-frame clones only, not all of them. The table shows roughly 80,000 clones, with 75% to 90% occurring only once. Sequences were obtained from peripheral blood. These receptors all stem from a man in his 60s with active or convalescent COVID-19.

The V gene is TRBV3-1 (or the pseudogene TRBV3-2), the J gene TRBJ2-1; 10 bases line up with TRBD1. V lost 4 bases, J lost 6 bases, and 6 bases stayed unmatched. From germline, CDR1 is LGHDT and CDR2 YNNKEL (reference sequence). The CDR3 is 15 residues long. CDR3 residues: CASSPPDRGGNEQFF. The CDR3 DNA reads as TGTGCCAGCAGCCCCCCGGACAGGGGGGGCAATGAGCAGTTCTTC.

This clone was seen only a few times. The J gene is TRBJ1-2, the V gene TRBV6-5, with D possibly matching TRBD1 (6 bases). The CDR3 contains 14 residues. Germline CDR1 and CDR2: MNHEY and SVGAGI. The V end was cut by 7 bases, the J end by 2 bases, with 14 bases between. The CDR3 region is CASTKRGGNYGYTF. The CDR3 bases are TGTGCCAGCACCAAGAGGGGGGGGAACTATGGCTACACCTTC.

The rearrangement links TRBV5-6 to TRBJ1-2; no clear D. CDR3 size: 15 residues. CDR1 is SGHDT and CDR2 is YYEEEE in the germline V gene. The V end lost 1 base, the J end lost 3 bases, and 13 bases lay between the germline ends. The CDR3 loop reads CASSLSGRWDYGYTF. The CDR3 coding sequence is TGTGCCAGCAGCTTGTCCGGGAGGTGGGACTATGGCTACACCTTC.

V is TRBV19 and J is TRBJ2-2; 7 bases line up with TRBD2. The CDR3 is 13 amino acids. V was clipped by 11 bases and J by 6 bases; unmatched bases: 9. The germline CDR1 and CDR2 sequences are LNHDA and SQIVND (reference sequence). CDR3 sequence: CASASGGSGELFF. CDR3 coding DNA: TGTGCCTCCGCGTCGGGGGGATCCGGGGAGCTGTTTTTT.

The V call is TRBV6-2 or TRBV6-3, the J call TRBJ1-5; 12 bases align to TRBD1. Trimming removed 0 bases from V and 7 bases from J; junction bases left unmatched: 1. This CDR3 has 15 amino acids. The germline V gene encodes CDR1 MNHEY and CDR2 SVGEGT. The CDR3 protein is CASSYSGQGAQPQHF. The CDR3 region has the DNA TGTGCCAGCAGTTACTCGGGACAGGGGGCCCAGCCCCAGCATTTT.

As DNA, the CDR3 is TGTGCCAGCATCAGGACTAGCGGGGCCAATGAGCAGTTCTTC. The encoded protein is CASIRTSGANEQFF. The chain has TRBV2 and TRBJ2-1, with 12 bases matching TRBD2. This CDR3 region has 14 residues. Losses at the gene ends were 7 bases for V and 6 bases for J; bases not matched to a gene: 4. The V gene's germline CDR1 is SNHLY and CDR2 FYNNEI.

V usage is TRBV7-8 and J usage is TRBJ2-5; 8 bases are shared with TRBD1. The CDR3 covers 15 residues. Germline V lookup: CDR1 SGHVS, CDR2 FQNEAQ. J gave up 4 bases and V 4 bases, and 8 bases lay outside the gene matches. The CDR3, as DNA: TGTGCCAGCAGCTCAGGGACAGGTGGGGGAGAGACCCAGTACTTC. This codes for CASSSGTGGGETQYF.

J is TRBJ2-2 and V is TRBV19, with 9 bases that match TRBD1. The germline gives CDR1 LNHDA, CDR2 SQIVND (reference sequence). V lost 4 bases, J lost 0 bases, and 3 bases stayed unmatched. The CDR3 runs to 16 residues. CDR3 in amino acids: CASSTRDRANTGELFF. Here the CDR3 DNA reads TGTGCCAGTAGTACCAGGGACAGGGCGAACACCGGGGAGCTGTTTTTT. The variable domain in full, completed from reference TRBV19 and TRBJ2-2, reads DGGITQSPKYLFRKEGQNVTLSCEQNLNHDAMYWYRQDPGQGLRLIYYSQIVNDFQKGDIAEGYSVSREKKESFPLTVTSAQKNPTAFYLCASSTRDRANTGELFFGEGSRLTVL.

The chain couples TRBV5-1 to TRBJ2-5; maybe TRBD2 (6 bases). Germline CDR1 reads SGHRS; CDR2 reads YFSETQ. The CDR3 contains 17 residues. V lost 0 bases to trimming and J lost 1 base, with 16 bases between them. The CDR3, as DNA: TGCGCCAGCAGCTTGGCCGGGGCTAGCGCCATCCAAGAGACCCAGTACTTC. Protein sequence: CASSLAGASAIQETQYF.

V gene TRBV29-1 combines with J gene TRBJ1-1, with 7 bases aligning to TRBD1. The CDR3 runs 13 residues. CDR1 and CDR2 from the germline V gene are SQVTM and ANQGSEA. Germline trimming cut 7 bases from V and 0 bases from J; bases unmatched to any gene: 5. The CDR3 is CSAGQELNTEAFF. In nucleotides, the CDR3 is TGCAGCGCCGGACAGGAATTGAACACTGAAGCTTTCTTT. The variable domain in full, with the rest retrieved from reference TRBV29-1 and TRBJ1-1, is SAVISQKPSRDICQRGTSLTIQCQVDSQVTMMFWYRQQPGQSLTLIATANQGSEATYESGFVIDKFPISRPNLTFSTLTVSNMSPEDSSIYLCSAGQELNTEAFFGQGTRLTVV.

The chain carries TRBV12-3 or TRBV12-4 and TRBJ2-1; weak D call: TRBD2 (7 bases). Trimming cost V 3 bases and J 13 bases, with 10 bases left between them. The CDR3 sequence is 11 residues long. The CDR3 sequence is CASSFWGGQFF. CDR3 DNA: TGTGCCAGCAGTTTTTGGGGGGGCCAGTTCTTC.

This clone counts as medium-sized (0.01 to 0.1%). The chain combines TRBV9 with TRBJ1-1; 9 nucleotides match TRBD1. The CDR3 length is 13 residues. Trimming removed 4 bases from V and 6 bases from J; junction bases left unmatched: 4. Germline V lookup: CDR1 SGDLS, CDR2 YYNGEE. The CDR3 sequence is CASSPRTGAEAFF. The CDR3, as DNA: TGTGCCAGCAGCCCGCGGACAGGGGCTGAAGCTTTCTTT.

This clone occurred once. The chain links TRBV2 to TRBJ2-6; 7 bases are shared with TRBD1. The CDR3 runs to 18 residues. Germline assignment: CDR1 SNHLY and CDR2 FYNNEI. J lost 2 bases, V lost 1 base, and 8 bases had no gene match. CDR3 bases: TGTGCCAGCAGTGAAGACAGGGGTTTTCCCCCTGGGGCCAACGTCCTGACTTTC. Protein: CASSEDRGFPPGANVLTF.

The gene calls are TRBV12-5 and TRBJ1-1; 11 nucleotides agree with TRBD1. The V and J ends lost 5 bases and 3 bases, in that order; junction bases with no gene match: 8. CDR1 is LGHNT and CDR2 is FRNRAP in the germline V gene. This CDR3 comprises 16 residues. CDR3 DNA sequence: TGTGCTAGTGGTCCGCGGACAGGGGGCGAGCACACTGAAGCTTTCTTT. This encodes CASGPRTGGEHTEAFF.

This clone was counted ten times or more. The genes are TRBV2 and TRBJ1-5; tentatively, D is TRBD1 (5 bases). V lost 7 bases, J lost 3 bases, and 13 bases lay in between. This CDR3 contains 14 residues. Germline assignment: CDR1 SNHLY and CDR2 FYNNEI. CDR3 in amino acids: CASTDSFLNQPQHF. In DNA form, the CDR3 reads TGTGCCAGCACCGACAGTTTTCTCAATCAGCCCCAGCATTTT.

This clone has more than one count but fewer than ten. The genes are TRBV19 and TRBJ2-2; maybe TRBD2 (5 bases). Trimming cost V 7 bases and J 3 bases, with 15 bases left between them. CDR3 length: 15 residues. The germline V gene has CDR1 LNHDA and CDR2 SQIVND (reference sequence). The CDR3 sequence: CASIGRERDTGELFF. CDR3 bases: TGTGCCAGTATTGGAAGGGAGAGAGACACCGGGGAGCTGTTTTTT.

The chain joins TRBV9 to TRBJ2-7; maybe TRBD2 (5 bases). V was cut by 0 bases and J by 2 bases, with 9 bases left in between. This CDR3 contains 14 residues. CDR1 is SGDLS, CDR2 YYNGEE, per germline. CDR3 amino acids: CASSVGTETYEQYF. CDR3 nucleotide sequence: TGTGCCAGCAGCGTAGGGACTGAAACCTACGAGCAGTACTTC.

Written as DNA, the CDR3 is TGTGCCAGCAGCGCCCCATCCGGGGTCGAGGGAGAGACCCAGTACTTC. Translated, it gives CASSAPSGVEGETQYF. The V and J genes are TRBV9 and TRBJ2-5, with TRBD2 as a possible D gene (5 bases). CDR1 is SGDLS, CDR2 YYNGEE, per germline. V was trimmed by 3 bases and J by 4 bases, leaving 19 bases between them. The CDR3 has 16 residues. The complete variable domain, with remaining parts taken from reference TRBV9 and TRBJ2-5, reads DSGVTQTPKHLITATGQRVTLRCSPRSGDLSVYWYQQSLDQGLQFLIQYYNGEERAKGNILERFSAQQFPDLHSELNLSSLELGDSALYFCASSAPSGVEGETQYFGPGTRLLVL.

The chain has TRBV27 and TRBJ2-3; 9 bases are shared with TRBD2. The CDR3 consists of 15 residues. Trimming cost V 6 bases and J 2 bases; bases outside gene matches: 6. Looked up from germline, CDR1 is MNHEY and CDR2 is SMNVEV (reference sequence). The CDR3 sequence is CASSASGVYTDTQYF. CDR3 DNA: TGTGCCAGCAGCGCTAGCGGGGTATACACAGATACGCAGTATTTT.

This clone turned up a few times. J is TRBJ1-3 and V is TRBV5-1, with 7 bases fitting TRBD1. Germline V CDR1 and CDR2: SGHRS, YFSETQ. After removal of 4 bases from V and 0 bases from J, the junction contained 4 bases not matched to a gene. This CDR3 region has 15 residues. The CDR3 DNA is TGCGCCAGCAGCCAAAACAGGGGCTCTGGAAACACCATATATTTT. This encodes CASSQNRGSGNTIYF.

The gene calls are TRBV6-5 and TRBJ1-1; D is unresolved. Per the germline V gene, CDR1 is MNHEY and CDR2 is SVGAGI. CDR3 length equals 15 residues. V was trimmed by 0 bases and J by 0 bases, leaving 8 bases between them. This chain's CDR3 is CASSYSEALNTEAFF. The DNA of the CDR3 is TGTGCCAGCAGTTACTCGGAGGCCTTGAACACTGAAGCTTTCTTT.

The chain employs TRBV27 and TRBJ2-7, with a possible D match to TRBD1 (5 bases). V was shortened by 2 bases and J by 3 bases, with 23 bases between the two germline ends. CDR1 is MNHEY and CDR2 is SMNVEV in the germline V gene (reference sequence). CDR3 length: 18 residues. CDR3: CASSLKGPDRGYVYEQYF. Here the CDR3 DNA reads TGTGCCAGCAGTTTAAAAGGCCCTGACAGAGGCTATGTCTACGAGCAGTACTTC.

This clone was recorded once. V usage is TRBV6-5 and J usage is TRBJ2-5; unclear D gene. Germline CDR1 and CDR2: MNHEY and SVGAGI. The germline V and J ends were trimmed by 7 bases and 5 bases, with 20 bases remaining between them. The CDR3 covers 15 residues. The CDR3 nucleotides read TGTGCCAGCACCACTGGCGTTTGGGCTCGGGAGACCCAGTACTTC. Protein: CASTTGVWARETQYF.

The DNA of the CDR3 is TGTGCCAGCCGGACTAGCGGGGGGCAAGAGACCCAGTACTTC. Translated, it gives CASRTSGGQETQYF. The chain combines TRBV5-8 with TRBJ2-5, with 14 bases matching TRBD2. The CDR3 is 14 amino acids. With V trimmed by 7 bases and J by 2 bases, 1 base remained unmatched. The V gene's germline CDR1 is SGHTS and CDR2 YDEGEE. The full variable domain, rest sourced from reference TRBV5-8 and TRBJ2-5, is EAGVTQSPTHLIKTRGQQATLRCSPISGHTSVYWYQQALGLGLQFLLWYDEGEERNRGNFPPRFSGRQFPNYSSELNVNALELEDSALYLCASRTSGGQETQYFGPGTRLLVL.

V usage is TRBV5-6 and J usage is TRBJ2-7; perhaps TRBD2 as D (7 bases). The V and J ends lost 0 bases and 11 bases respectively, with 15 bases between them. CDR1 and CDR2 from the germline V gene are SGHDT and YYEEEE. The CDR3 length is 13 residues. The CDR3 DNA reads TGTGCCAGCAGCTTGGGGTCGCGGGGGCTGGAGTACTTC. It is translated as CASSLGSRGLEYF.

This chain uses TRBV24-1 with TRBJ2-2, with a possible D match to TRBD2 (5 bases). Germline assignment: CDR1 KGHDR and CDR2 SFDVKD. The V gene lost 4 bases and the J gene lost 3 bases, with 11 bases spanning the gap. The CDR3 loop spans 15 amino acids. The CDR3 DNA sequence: TGTGCCACCAGTGACCCGGGGTCTCACACCGGGGAGCTGTTTTTT. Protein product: CATSDPGSHTGELFF.